The clone carrying this T cell receptor (beta chain) was recorded many times. Antigen specificity is unknown. Individual cDNA molecules carried attached unique molecular identifiers. One entry per CDR3 protein results from TCRdb running MiXCR on the 5' RACE reads. The data contain some 64,000 distinct CDR3 sequences, less than 14% of them singletons. CDR3 length: 15 residues. With V trimmed by 2 bases and J by 5 bases, 7 bases remained unmatched. Germline lookup yields CDR1 MNHEY and CDR2 SVGEGT. The sample comes from a study of early T cells in non-severe SARS-CoV-2 infection. Study in general: Sequencing targeted bulk RNA from unsorted whole blood, leaving chains unpaired. Findings and limits, study-wide: VDJdb-based annotation leaned toward anti-spike CD8 responses and missed private and CD4 specificities.

The source is an adult who was a healthcare worker with PCR-confirmed SARS-CoV-2 infection or an uninfected control (not recorded which). The chain recombines TRBV6-2 or TRBV6-3 with TRBJ2-7, with 9 bases that match TRBD2. Sequencing input: whole blood. CDR3 region: CASSYDGTSPNEQYF. The CDR3 nucleotides are TGTGCCAGCAGTTACGACGGGACTAGCCCTAACGAGCAGTACTTC.